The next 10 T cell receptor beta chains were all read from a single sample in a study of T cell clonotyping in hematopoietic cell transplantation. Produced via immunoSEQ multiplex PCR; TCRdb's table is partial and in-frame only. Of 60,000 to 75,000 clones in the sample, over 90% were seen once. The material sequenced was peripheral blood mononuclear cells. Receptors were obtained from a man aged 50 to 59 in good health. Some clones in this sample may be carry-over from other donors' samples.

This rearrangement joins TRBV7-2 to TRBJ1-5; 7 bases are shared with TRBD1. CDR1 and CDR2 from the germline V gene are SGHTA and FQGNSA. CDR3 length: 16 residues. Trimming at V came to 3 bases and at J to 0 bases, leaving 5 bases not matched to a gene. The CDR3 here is CASSFYGTDSNQPQHF. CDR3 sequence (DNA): TGTGCCAGCAGCTTTTACGGGACAGATAGCAATCAGCCCCAGCATTTT.

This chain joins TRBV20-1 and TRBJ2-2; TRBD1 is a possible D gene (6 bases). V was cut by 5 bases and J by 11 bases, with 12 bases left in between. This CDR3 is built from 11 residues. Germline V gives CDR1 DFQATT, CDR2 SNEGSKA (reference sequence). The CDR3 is CSAVGQLELFF. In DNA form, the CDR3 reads TGCAGTGCTGTCGGACAGCTTGAGCTGTTTTTT.

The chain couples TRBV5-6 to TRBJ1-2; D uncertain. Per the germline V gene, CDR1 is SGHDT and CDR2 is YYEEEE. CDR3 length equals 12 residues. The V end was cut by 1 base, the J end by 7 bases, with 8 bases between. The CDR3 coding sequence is TGTGCCAGCAGCTTGCCCGGGCGTGGCTACACCTTC. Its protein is CASSLPGRGYTF. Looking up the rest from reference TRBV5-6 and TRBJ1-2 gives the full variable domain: DAGVTQSPTHLIKTRGQQVTLRCSPKSGHDTVSWYQQALGQGPQFIFQYYEEEERQRGNFPDRFSGHQFPNYSSELNVNALLLGDSALYLCASSLPGRGYTFGSGTRLTVV.

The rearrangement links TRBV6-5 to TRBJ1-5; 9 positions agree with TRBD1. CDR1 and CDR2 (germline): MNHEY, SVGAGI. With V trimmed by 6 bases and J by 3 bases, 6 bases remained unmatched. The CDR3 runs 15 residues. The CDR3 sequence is CASRPYRGPNQPQHF. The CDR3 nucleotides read TGTGCCAGCAGACCTTACAGGGGGCCCAATCAGCCCCAGCATTTT.

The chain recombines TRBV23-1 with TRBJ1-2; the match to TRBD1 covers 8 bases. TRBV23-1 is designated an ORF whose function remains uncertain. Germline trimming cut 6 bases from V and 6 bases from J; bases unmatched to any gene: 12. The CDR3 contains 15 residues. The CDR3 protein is CASSPRAGGFHGYTF. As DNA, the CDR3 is TGCGCCAGCAGCCCTAGGGCAGGGGGCTTTCATGGCTACACCTTC.

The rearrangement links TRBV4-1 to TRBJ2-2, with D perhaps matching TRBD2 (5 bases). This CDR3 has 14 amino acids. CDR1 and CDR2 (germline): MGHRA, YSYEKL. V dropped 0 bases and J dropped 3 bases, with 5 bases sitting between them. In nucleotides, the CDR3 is TGCGCCAGCAGCCAAGAGGACTACACCGGGGAGCTGTTTTTT. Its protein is CASSQEDYTGELFF.

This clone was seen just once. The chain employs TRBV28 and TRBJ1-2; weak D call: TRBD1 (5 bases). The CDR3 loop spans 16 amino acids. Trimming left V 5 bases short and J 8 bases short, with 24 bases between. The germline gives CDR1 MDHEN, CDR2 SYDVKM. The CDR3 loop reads CASSLLRDGTGWGYTF. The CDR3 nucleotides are TGTGCCAGCAGTCTCCTCAGGGACGGGACCGGGTGGGGCTACACCTTC.

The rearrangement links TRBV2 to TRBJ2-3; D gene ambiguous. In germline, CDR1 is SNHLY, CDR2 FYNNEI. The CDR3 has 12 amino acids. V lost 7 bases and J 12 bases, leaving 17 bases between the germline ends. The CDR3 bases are TGTGCCAGCACCCTGGGGTTGCCGCTCCAGTATTTT. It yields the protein CASTLGLPLQYF.

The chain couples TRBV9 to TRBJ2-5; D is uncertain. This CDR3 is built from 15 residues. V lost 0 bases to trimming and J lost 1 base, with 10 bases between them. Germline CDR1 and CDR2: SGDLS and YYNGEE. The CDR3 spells CASSVGSELQETQYF. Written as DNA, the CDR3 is TGTGCCAGCAGCGTAGGCTCGGAGCTCCAAGAGACCCAGTACTTC.

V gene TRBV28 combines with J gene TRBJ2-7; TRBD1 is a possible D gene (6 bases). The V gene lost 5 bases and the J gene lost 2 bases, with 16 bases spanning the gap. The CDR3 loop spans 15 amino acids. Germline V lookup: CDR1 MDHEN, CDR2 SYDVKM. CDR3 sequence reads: CASSSVGQYPYEQYF. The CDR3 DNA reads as TGTGCCAGCAGTAGCGTCGGACAGTACCCCTACGAGCAGTACTTC.